These 2 T cell receptor beta chains were all obtained from the same sample, sequenced in a study of shared clonotypes between healthy human individuals (dated by TCRdb to 2019 to 2021). The receptor library was made with the immunoSEQ multiplex PCR assay. TCRdb stores this immuneACCESS table with in-frame sequences only. Part of the clones is absent; in the studies checked, under half of the shortfall reflects unresolved V genes, and no reason is known for the rest. In all, the sample holds just over 2,000,000 clones, and roughly 95% of those were seen once. The ten largest clones represent 1% to 1.3% of the sample. CD8 naive samples consisted of CD45RO-negative cells that were positively selected for CCR7, yielding a CD45RA+CCR7+ population without TemRA cells. The sample comprised naive CD8+ T cells sorted from blood. The cell subset or site tag for this specimen amounts to: CD45RA+CCR7+. The receptor set was obtained from a man aged 18 to 29 in good health.

This clone was recorded only once. This chain uses TRBV13 with TRBJ1-1; the D is unclear. Germline assignment: CDR1 PRHDT and CDR2 FYEKMQ (reference sequence). CDR3 length: 12 residues. The V end lost 2 bases, the J end lost 5 bases, and 6 bases lay between the germline ends. The CDR3 loop is CASSLSSTEAFF. DNA of the CDR3: TGTGCCAGCAGCTTATCTTCTACTGAAGCTTTCTTT.

The CDR3 bases are TGTGCCAGCAGTTCTCCGGGACAGGGAGACCACGAGCAGTACTTC. Amino acid sequence: CASSSPGQGDHEQYF. The genes are TRBV5-6 and TRBJ2-7, with TRBD1 matching over 9 bases. The CDR3 is made up of 15 amino acids. The germline V gene has CDR1 SGHDT and CDR2 YYEEEE. The J segment lost 5 bases and the V segment lost 5 bases, leaving 11 bases of the junction unmatched. The full variable domain, completed using reference TRBV5-6 and TRBJ2-7, is DAGVTQSPTHLIKTRGQQVTLRCSPKSGHDTVSWYQQALGQGPQFIFQYYEEEERQRGNFPDRFSGHQFPNYSSELNVNALLLGDSALYLCASSSPGQGDHEQYFGPGTRLTVT.